The entry below describes one TCR beta chain. These data belong to a study of CXCR3-negative and CXCR3-positive naive CD8 T cells. This CDR3 spans 16 amino acids. CDR1 and CDR2 from the germline V gene are LGHDT and YNNKEL (reference sequence). TRB cDNA libraries were made by UMI-labeled 5' RACE. TCRdb reanalyzed the 5' RACE reads, giving one entry per CDR3 protein sequence and no DNA. The record lists 130,000 or so distinct CDR3 sequences, of which the ten most abundant hold roughly 0.29%. The rearrangement joins TRBV3-1 to TRBJ2-4; no DNA is available, so the TRBD2 call from TCRdb remains unchecked. Sequenced input: naive CXCR3- CD8+ T cells from blood. Subset meaning: CD45RO-CCR7+CD27+CD95- naive CD8+ T cells lacking CXCR3 (TNR3-). The sequence was collected from a human donor in good health. Some clones in this sample may be carry-over from other donors' samples. The CDR3 is CASSPLLGVAKNIQYF.